The sequence of this T cell receptor (beta chain) was determined in a study of blood T cell repertoires in COVID-19. Authors' data handling: Using reference gene primer amplification, nucleated cell counts were estimated. The repertoire was sequenced with immunoSEQ multiplex PCR; TCRdb's copy has only in-frame clones and lacks some. Clonal size and the V and J genes are those of that table, whereas D and trimming came from the DNA. The data show 200,000 to 250,000 clones, 70% to 90% seen once. CDR1 is LNHNV and CDR2 is YYDKDF in the germline V gene (reference sequence). There are 17 residues in the CDR3. V lost 0 bases and J lost 1, with 13 bases in between.

Sequenced material: peripheral blood. This chain joins TRBV15 and TRBJ2-1; no firm D call. The origin of this receptor is a man between 18 and 29 years old with active or convalescent COVID-19. The DNA for the CDR3 is TGTGCCACCAGCAGAGATAGCCCGACCCTGTCCTACAATGAGCAGTTCTTC. Its translation: CATSRDSPTLSYNEQFF.